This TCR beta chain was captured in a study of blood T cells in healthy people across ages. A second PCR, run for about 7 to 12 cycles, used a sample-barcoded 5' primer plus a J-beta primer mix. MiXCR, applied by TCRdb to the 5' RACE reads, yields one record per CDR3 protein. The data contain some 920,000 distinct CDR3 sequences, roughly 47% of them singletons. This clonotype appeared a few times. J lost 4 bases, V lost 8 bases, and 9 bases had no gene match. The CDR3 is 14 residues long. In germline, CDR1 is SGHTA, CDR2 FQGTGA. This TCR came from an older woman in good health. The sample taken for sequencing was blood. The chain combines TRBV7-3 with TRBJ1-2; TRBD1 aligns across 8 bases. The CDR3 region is CASAGQGLGYGYTF. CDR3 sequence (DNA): TGTGCCAGCGCAGGACAGGGACTAGGCTATGGCTACACCTTC.